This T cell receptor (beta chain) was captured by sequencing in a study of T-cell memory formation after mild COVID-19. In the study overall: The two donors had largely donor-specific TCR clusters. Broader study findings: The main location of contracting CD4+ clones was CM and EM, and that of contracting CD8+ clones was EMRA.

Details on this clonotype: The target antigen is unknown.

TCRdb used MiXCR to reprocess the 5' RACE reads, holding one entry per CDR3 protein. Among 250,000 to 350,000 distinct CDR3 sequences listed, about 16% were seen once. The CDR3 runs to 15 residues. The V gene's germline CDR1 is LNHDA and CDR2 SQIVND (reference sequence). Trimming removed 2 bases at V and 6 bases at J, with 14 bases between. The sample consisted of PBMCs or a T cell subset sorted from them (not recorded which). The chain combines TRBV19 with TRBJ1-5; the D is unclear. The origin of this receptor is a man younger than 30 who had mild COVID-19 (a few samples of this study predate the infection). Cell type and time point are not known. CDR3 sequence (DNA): TGTGCCAGTAGTATAATACGTGGGTTCTCTCAGCCCCAGCATTTT. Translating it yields CASSIIRGFSQPQHF.